This T cell receptor beta chain was found in a study of OX40 agonist ivuxolimab in advanced cancers. Study-wide points: Clonal expansion among partial responders at 0.1-3.0 mg/kg ranked near the lowest. Some patients without response likewise showed low normalized clonal expansion. At doses 0.1 to 3.0 mg/kg, CD4+ and CD8+ clones expanded. On average, CD8+ T cells had more expanded clones than CD4+.

Generated by immunoSEQ multiplex PCR, the TCRdb table keeps only in-frame clones and is missing some. The sample consists of under 90,000 clones, 86% of them appearing once. As to this clone: The antigen is unknown.

The V end lost 7 bases, the J end lost 6 bases, and 15 bases lay between the germline ends. Germline lookup yields CDR1 MNHNY and CDR2 SVGAGI (reference sequence). This CDR3 is 14 amino acids long. The source was CD4+ or CD8+ T cells sorted from blood, collected in a trial of the OX40 agonist ivuxolimab. The sequence derives from an adult with an advanced solid tumor such as melanoma, head and neck, liver or kidney cancer. The chain recombines TRBV6-6 with TRBJ2-2; D is possibly TRBD2 (6 bases). CDR3 region: CASINGGGAGELFF. DNA for the CDR3: TGTGCCAGCATTAACGGGGGTGGCGCCGGGGAGCTGTTTTTT.